Given below is one T cell receptor beta chain in context. The germline CDR1 and CDR2 sequences are MNHEY and SVGAGI. The CDR3 extends over 14 amino acids. The V and J ends lost 6 bases and 4 bases, in that order; junction bases with no gene match: 4. These data come from a study of blood T cell repertoires in COVID-19. Study at large: The United States, Italy and Spain provided the acute and convalescent COVID-19 samples.

As originally analysed: Amplified reference gene primers provided the basis for estimating nucleated cell counts. Clones were read by immunoSEQ multiplex PCR, and TCRdb kept only the in-frame ones, dropping some. V, J and clone size derive from that table, while D and trimming were established from the DNA sequence. Here the sample spans some 670,000 clones, 90% being singletons. The gene calls are TRBV6-5 and TRBJ1-1; 11 bases are a match to TRBD1. This TCR came from a woman younger than 30 with acute or convalescent COVID-19. Sequenced: peripheral blood. This CDR3 is CASRVGTGGTEAFF. For the CDR3, the DNA is TGTGCCAGCAGGGTAGGGACAGGGGGCACTGAAGCTTTCTTT.